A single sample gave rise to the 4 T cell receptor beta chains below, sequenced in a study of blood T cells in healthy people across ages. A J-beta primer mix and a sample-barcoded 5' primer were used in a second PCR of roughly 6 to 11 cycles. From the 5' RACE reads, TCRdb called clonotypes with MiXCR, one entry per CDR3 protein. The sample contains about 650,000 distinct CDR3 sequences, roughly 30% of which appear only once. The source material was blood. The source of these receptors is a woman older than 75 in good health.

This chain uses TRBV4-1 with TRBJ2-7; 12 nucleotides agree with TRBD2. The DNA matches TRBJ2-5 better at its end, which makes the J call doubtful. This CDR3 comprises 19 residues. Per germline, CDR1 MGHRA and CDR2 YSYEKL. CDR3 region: CASSQDIPNTGTSGETQYF. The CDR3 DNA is TGCGCCAGCAGCCAAGATATCCCTAATACCGGGACTAGCGGGGAGACCCAGTACTTC.

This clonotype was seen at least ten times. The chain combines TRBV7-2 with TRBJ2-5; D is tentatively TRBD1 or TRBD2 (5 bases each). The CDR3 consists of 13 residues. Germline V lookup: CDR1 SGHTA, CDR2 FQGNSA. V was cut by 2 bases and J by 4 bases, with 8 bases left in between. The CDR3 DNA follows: TGTGCCAGCAGCTTACTCGGGGCAGAGACCCAGTACTTC. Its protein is CASSLLGAETQYF.

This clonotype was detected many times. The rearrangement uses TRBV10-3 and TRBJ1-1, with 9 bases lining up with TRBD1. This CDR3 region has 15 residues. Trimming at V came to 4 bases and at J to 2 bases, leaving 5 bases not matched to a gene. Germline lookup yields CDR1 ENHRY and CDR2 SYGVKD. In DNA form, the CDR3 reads TGTGCCATCAGTGGGGGACAGGGCTATAACACTGAAGCTTTCTTT. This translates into CAISGGQGYNTEAFF.

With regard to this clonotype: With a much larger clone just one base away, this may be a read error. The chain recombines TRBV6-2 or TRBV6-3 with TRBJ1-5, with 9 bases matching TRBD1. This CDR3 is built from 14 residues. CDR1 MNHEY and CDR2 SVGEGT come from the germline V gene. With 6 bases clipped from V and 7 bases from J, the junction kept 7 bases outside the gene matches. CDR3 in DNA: TGTGCCAGCAGGGACGGGACAGGGTGGCAGCCCCAGCATTTT. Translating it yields CASRDGTGWQPQHF.